Following are 22 T cell receptor beta chains from one sample sequenced in a study of blood T cell repertoires in COVID-19. Sequencing was performed with immunoSEQ multiplex PCR; in TCRdb, only in-frame clones are kept and a portion is missing. There are some 270,000 clones in the sample; roughly 86% occur only once, and roughly 1.9% lies in the top ten. Sample: PBMCs or T cells enriched from blood (not recorded which). All receptors come from a woman in her fifties or sixties who had recovered from COVID-19.

DNA for the CDR3: TGTGCCAGCAGTGAAGCAGGGGCAGTCTACGAGCAGTACTTC. It yields the protein CASSEAGAVYEQYF. The chain uses TRBV6-1 and TRBJ2-7; D perhaps matches TRBD1 (5 bases). The CDR3 is 14 amino acids. Trimming shortened V by 0 bases and J by 3 bases, and 9 bases separated the two germline ends. Germline CDR1 reads MNHNS; CDR2 reads SASEGT.

V gene TRBV9 combines with J gene TRBJ2-1; D is possibly TRBD2 (5 bases). The V and J ends lost 3 bases and 7 bases respectively, with 11 bases between them. Germline loops: CDR1 SGDLS, CDR2 YYNGEE. The CDR3 totals 13 residues. The CDR3 here is CASSETRTNEQFF. CDR3 nucleotides: TGTGCCAGCAGCGAAACTAGAACGAATGAGCAGTTCTTC.

This clone turned up a few times. The chain has TRBV6-2 or TRBV6-3 and TRBJ2-5; the D gene is possibly TRBD2 (6 bases). This CDR3 region has 17 residues. Germline V lookup: CDR1 MNHEY, CDR2 SVGEGT. V shed 2 bases and J shed 2 bases, with 18 bases lying between them. The CDR3 loop is CASSYGPWRGEQETQYF. CDR3 bases: TGTGCCAGCAGTTACGGCCCCTGGCGGGGTGAACAAGAGACCCAGTACTTC.

V is TRBV29-1 and J is TRBJ2-1; 9 bases fit TRBD2. There are 15 residues in the CDR3. After removal of 7 bases from V and 7 bases from J, the junction contained 14 bases not matched to a gene. The germline V gene has CDR1 SQVTM and CDR2 ANQGSEA. CDR3 in DNA: TGCAGCGCCGGGGGCGTAGCGGGAGCTTTTAATGAGCAGTTCTTC. Protein: CSAGGVAGAFNEQFF.

The chain uses TRBV7-9 and TRBJ2-1; TRBD2 matches 8 bases. V lost 5 bases and J lost 3; bases outside the gene matches: 9. This CDR3 is 16 amino acids long. Germline V gene data show CDR1 as SEHNR and CDR2 as FQNEAQ (reference sequence). The CDR3: CASSPPGGRLYNEQFF. CDR3 nucleotide sequence: TGTGCCAGCAGCCCCCCCGGCGGGAGGCTCTACAATGAGCAGTTCTTC.

This sequence joins TRBV18 and TRBJ1-4; D may be TRBD1 (6 bases). The V and J ends lost 8 bases and 8 bases respectively, with 15 bases between them. CDR1 is KGHSH and CDR2 is LQKENI in the germline V gene. The length of the CDR3 is 13 residues. The DNA for the CDR3 is TGTGCCAGCCAGGAACAGGGTACAGAAAAACTGTTTTTT. Its protein product is CASQEQGTEKLFF. The variable domain in full, with the rest retrieved from reference TRBV18 and TRBJ1-4, is NAGVMQNPRHLVRRRGQEARLRCSPMKGHSHVYWYRQLPEEGLKFMVYLQKENIIDESGMPKERFSAEFPKEGPSILRIQQVVRGDSAAYFCASQEQGTEKLFFGSGTQLSVL.

The chain couples TRBV19 to TRBJ2-7; tentative D call: TRBD1 (5 bases). This CDR3 comprises 13 residues. Germline V gene sequence: CDR1 LNHDA, CDR2 SQIVND (reference sequence). V was clipped by 5 bases and J by 2 bases, with 10 bases between them. The DNA for the CDR3 is TGTGCCAGTAGTGTTCGACAGACCTACGAGCAGTACTTC. Amino acids: CASSVRQTYEQYF.

The genes are TRBV28 and TRBJ2-7, with TRBD2 matching over 8 bases. Trimming removed 8 bases from V and 4 bases from J; junction bases left unmatched: 10. The CDR3 extends over 14 amino acids. Germline V gives CDR1 MDHEN, CDR2 SYDVKM. CDR3 sequence: CASQVAGGKYEQYF. CDR3 sequence (DNA): TGTGCCAGCCAAGTGGCGGGAGGAAAGTACGAGCAGTACTTC.

J is TRBJ1-1 and V is TRBV4-1, with 11 bases identical to TRBD1. The CDR3 extends over 16 amino acids. CDR1 is MGHRA and CDR2 is YSYEKL in the germline V gene. V lost 3 bases, J lost 3 bases, and 6 bases stayed unmatched. The DNA for the CDR3 is TGCGCCAGCAGCCAGTTTGGACAGGGGGCCGACACTGAAGCTTTCTTT. Residues: CASSQFGQGADTEAFF.

V usage is TRBV5-6 and J usage is TRBJ1-4, with D maybe TRBD1 (6 bases). Trimming removed 5 bases from V and 7 bases from J, with 18 bases in between. Per germline, CDR1 SGHDT and CDR2 YYEEEE. The CDR3 is 15 amino acids. In DNA form, the CDR3 reads TGTGCCAGCAGTCCTACAGGGCGATCAAGTGAAAAACTGTTTTTT. It is translated as CASSPTGRSSEKLFF.

This chain uses TRBV27 with TRBJ2-7; 7 nucleotides line up with TRBD2. The J segment lost 2 bases and the V segment lost 8 bases, leaving 18 bases of the junction unmatched. Germline V CDR1 and CDR2: MNHEY, SMNVEV (reference sequence). This CDR3 spans 17 amino acids. The CDR3 loop is CASQPRGAGSVPYEQYF. The CDR3 DNA reads TGTGCCAGCCAACCTCGGGGAGCGGGATCCGTCCCCTACGAGCAGTACTTC.

This rearrangement joins TRBV2 to TRBJ1-6; tentative D call: TRBD1 (6 bases). CDR1 and CDR2 from the germline V gene are SNHLY and FYNNEI. The CDR3 contains 15 residues. The V end was cut by 6 bases, the J end by 5 bases, with 14 bases between. The CDR3 bases are TGTGCCAGCAGCGCACAGGGCCAAAATAATTCACCCCTCCACTTT. Its translation: CASSAQGQNNSPLHF.

V and J are TRBV28 and TRBJ1-3, with TRBD1 as a possible D gene (5 bases). The germline V gene has CDR1 MDHEN and CDR2 SYDVKM. This CDR3 region has 16 residues. V gave up 2 bases and J gave up 2 bases, with 13 bases separating them. CDR3 loop: CASSLPGGRPGNTIYF. As DNA, the CDR3 is TGTGCCAGCAGTTTACCCGGGGGGAGACCTGGAAACACCATATATTTT.

This chain joins TRBV5-1 and TRBJ2-7, with 7 positions matching TRBD2. The germline V gene encodes CDR1 SGHRS and CDR2 YFSETQ. This CDR3 has 13 amino acids. J lost 6 bases, V lost 5 bases, and 8 bases had no gene match. This chain's CDR3 is CASSGRGTGEQYF. The DNA of the CDR3 is TGCGCCAGCAGTGGGAGGGGAACGGGCGAGCAGTACTTC.

The CDR3 nucleotides are TGCGCCAGCAGCCCTGGCGGGGGTTCCCACTATGGCTACACCTTC. Residues: CASSPGGGSHYGYTF. The genes are TRBV5-1 and TRBJ1-2; D might be TRBD1 (5 bases). V shed 4 bases and J shed 3 bases, with 16 bases lying between them. The CDR3 has 15 residues. Per germline, CDR1 SGHRS and CDR2 YFSETQ.

This sequence joins TRBV27 and TRBJ1-2; 7 positions match TRBD1. The CDR3 length is 15 residues. Unmatched junction bases numbered 8, after V lost 5 bases and J lost 2 bases. Germline CDR1 MNHEY, CDR2 SMNVEV (reference sequence). The CDR3 bases are TGTGCCAGCAGTACGGGACAGCAGATAAACTATGGCTACACCTTC. It translates to CASSTGQQINYGYTF.

This clone was counted once. The CDR3 region is CASTIIQVKETQYF. CDR3 nucleotides: TGTGCCAGCACGATTATTCAGGTAAAAGAGACCCAGTACTTC. The chain carries TRBV11-3 and TRBJ2-5; D gene uncertain. This CDR3 is 14 amino acids long. Germline V gene sequence: CDR1 SGHNT, CDR2 YENEEA. The ends were cut back, 7 bases at V and 3 bases at J, with 15 bases in the middle.

Regarding this clone: Other DNA sequences in this specimen translate into the identical CDR3. The chain carries TRBV7-3 and TRBJ1-1; D possibly corresponds to TRBD1 (5 bases). The CDR3 spans 13 residues. Trimming took off 5 bases at V and 1 base at J, with 8 bases between the two ends. Germline CDR1 and CDR2: SGHTA and FQGTGA. The CDR3 spells CASSPTGNTEAFF. The CDR3 DNA sequence: TGTGCCAGCAGCCCCACAGGGAACACTGAAGCTTTCTTT. Looking up the rest from reference TRBV7-3 and TRBJ1-1 gives the full variable domain: GAGVSQTPSNKVTEKGKYVELRCDPISGHTALYWYRQSLGQGPEFLIYFQGTGAADDSGLPNDRFFAVRPEGSVSTLKIQRTERGDSAVYLCASSPTGNTEAFFGQGTRLTVV.

The V gene is TRBV29-1, the J gene TRBJ2-1, with TRBD2 matching over 13 bases. The trim removed 1 base at V and 3 bases at J, leaving 6 bases unmatched. CDR3 size: 17 residues. The germline gives CDR1 SQVTM, CDR2 ANQGSEA. The CDR3 DNA reads TGCAGCGTTGAAGGGACTAGCGGGAGAAGAGGCTACAATGAGCAGTTCTTC. It specifies CSVEGTSGRRGYNEQFF.

The genes are TRBV11-3 and TRBJ2-1; 7 bases agree with TRBD2. After removal of 5 bases from V and 5 bases from J, the junction contained 12 bases not matched to a gene. Germline assignment: CDR1 SGHNT and CDR2 YENEEA. The CDR3 extends over 16 amino acids. The CDR3: CASSPIGTNPNNEQFF. Here the CDR3 DNA reads TGTGCCAGCAGCCCAATCGGGACTAACCCCAACAATGAGCAGTTCTTC.

This rearrangement joins TRBV15 to TRBJ2-7; TRBD2 aligns across 7 bases. Per germline, CDR1 LNHNV and CDR2 YYDKDF (reference sequence). The CDR3 extends over 18 amino acids. V trimming: 1 base; J trimming: 3 bases; junction bases outside the gene matches: 15. The CDR3 region has the DNA TGTGCCACCAGCAGAGGGGCAGGGCTAGCGGTAAATCGCTACGAGCAGTACTTC. Amino acids: CATSRGAGLAVNRYEQYF.

The table lists this clone with a few counts. The chain uses TRBV6-2 or TRBV6-3 and TRBJ1-2; TRBD1 agrees at 7 bases. Germline assignment: CDR1 MNHEY and CDR2 SVGEGT. Germline trimming cut 2 bases from V and 1 base from J; bases unmatched to any gene: 7. The CDR3 has 16 amino acids. In nucleotides, the CDR3 is TGTGCCAGCAGTTACCAATCTGGGACAGTTAACTATGGCTACACCTTC. This codes for CASSYQSGTVNYGYTF.